This entry lists 26 T cell receptor beta chains sequenced from one sample in a study of blood T cell repertoires in COVID-19. Clones were read by immunoSEQ multiplex PCR, and TCRdb kept only the in-frame ones, dropping some. The sample yields 160,000 or so clones, around 79% seen once. Sequencing input: peripheral blood. Source of these receptors: a woman aged 55-69 years with COVID-19, enrolled during active disease.

The sample holds a few counts of this clone. The chain employs TRBV6-4 and TRBJ1-1, with 7 bases identical to TRBD1. The J segment lost 3 bases and the V segment lost 6 bases, leaving 4 bases of the junction unmatched. Germline V gene data show CDR1 as MRHNA and CDR2 as SNTAGT. This CDR3 has 13 amino acids. The CDR3 reads CASRRQGDTEAFF. The CDR3 region has the DNA TGTGCCAGCAGACGACAGGGTGACACTGAAGCTTTCTTT.

Notes on this clone: Sequence at one end of the junction differs from germline and may be a read error. This rearrangement joins TRBV5-1 to TRBJ2-4; D may be TRBD2 (6 bases). Germline CDR1 and CDR2: SGHRS and YFSETQ. The CDR3 sequence is 14 residues long. The CDR3 loop is CASSFDVSIEGLHF. CDR3 coding DNA: TGCGCCAGCAGCTTTGATGTAAGCATTGAGGGACTCCACTTC.

This chain uses TRBV11-2 with TRBJ1-2; possibly TRBD1 for D (6 bases). Trimming left V 4 bases short and J 1 base short, with 10 bases between. Germline CDR1 is SGHAT and CDR2 is FQNNGV. The CDR3 has 14 residues. The CDR3 DNA reads TGTGCCAGCAGCTCGGACAGAAGTAACTATGGCTACACCTTC. Amino acids: CASSSDRSNYGYTF.

The chain employs TRBV2 and TRBJ2-5; 10 bases agree with TRBD2. This CDR3 is 16 amino acids long. Looked up from germline, CDR1 is SNHLY and CDR2 is FYNNEI. V lost 3 bases to trimming and J lost 5 bases; unmatched junction nucleotides: 9. CDR3 in amino acids: CASSDLAGEDLETQYF. CDR3 DNA: TGTGCCAGCAGTGATCTAGCGGGGGAAGATCTTGAGACCCAGTACTTC.

The V and J genes are TRBV2 and TRBJ1-5; D is ambiguous. CDR1 is SNHLY, CDR2 FYNNEI, per germline. The CDR3 loop spans 13 amino acids. Trimming took off 6 bases at V and 5 bases at J, with 11 bases between the two ends. This CDR3 is CASRETPDQPQHF. CDR3 sequence (DNA): TGTGCCAGCAGAGAGACTCCCGATCAGCCCCAGCATTTT.

V usage is TRBV20-1 and J usage is TRBJ2-7, with unresolved D. CDR1 and CDR2 (germline): DFQATT, SNEGSKA (reference sequence). The CDR3 totals 11 residues. V was pared by 1 base and J by 6 bases, with 7 bases between. CDR3 in amino acids: CSARGAAEQYF. In DNA form, the CDR3 reads TGCAGTGCTAGAGGGGCAGCCGAGCAGTACTTC.

CDR3 coding DNA: TGTGCCAGCAGTGCGACAGGGGGCTACGAGCAGTACTTC. This translates into CASSATGGYEQYF. The J gene is TRBJ2-7, the V gene TRBV7-2, with 9 bases aligning to TRBD1. CDR3 length equals 13 residues. V was clipped by 6 bases and J by 3 bases; unmatched bases: 3. The germline V gene has CDR1 SGHTA and CDR2 FQGNSA.

V usage is TRBV21-1 and J usage is TRBJ2-2; the table's D call TRBD2 went unverified against the DNA. TRBV21-1 is marked as a pseudogene. The CDR3 has 21 amino acids. The CDR3 coding sequence is TGTGCCAGCAGTCTCGCTTCACTAGCGGAACTCATAGGCCGCGGCACCGGGGAGCTGTTTTTT. Its translation: CASSLASLAELIGRGTGELFF.

The CDR3 region is CASSRQGQSTEAFF. The CDR3 DNA reads TGTGCCAGTAGCCGACAGGGACAAAGCACTGAAGCTTTCTTT. This chain uses TRBV28 with TRBJ1-1; 7 nucleotides agree with TRBD1. CDR1 MDHEN and CDR2 SYDVKM come from the germline V gene. The CDR3 sequence is 14 residues long. Trimming at V came to 9 bases and at J to 4 bases, leaving 11 bases not matched to a gene.

The rearrangement joins TRBV11-1 to TRBJ2-7, with 8 bases matching TRBD2. There are 16 residues in the CDR3. Looked up from germline, CDR1 is SGHAT and CDR2 is FQDESV (reference sequence). The trim removed 5 bases at V and 1 base at J, leaving 10 bases unmatched. The DNA for the CDR3 is TGTGCCAGCAGCGGGGGCGGGAGGACAGCGTCCTACGAGCAGTACTTC. This codes for CASSGGGRTASYEQYF.

V gene TRBV5-5 combines with J gene TRBJ2-5; no firm D call. Trimming took off 0 bases at V and 3 bases at J, with 6 bases between the two ends. This CDR3 contains 13 residues. Germline lookup yields CDR1 SGHKS and CDR2 YYEKEE (reference sequence). The chain's CDR3 is CASSLVPEETQYF. CDR3 nucleotide sequence: TGTGCCAGCAGCTTGGTACCAGAAGAGACCCAGTACTTC.

CDR3 sequence (DNA): TGCGCCAGCAGTGAGGGGATAGCGGGGCGGCTTATAATGGGGCAGTTCTTC. It encodes CASSEGIAGRLIMGQFF. This chain connects TRBV10-1 to TRBJ2-1; TRBD2 matches at 8 bases. There are 17 residues in the CDR3. V lost 2 bases, J lost 12 bases, and 18 bases stayed unmatched. Germline CDR1 is WNHNN and CDR2 is SYGVQD (reference sequence).

The V gene is TRBV9, the J gene TRBJ1-3; the D is unclear. Trimming pared 0 bases from V and 3 bases from J, leaving 4 bases between. Germline CDR1 is SGDLS and CDR2 is YYNGEE. CDR3 length equals 13 residues. CDR3 bases: TGTGCCAGCAGCGTAGAACTTGGAAACACCATATATTTT. It codes for CASSVELGNTIYF. Full variable domain (rest looked up from reference TRBV9 and TRBJ1-3): DSGVTQTPKHLITATGQRVTLRCSPRSGDLSVYWYQQSLDQGLQFLIQYYNGEERAKGNILERFSAQQFPDLHSELNLSSLELGDSALYFCASSVELGNTIYFGEGSWLTVV.

The chain recombines TRBV6-1 with TRBJ2-3; 8 bases are shared with TRBD1. The junction had 7 bases not matched to a gene; V was cut back by 4 bases and J by 1 base. This CDR3 has 16 residues. CDR1 and CDR2 (germline): MNHNS, SASEGT. CDR3 sequence: CASSGVDRVGTDTQYF. CDR3 DNA: TGTGCCAGCAGTGGGGTGGACAGGGTTGGCACAGATACGCAGTATTTT.

The V and J genes are TRBV11-2 and TRBJ1-4; tentative D call: TRBD1 (5 bases). The V end lost 1 base, the J end lost 3 bases, and 9 bases lay between the germline ends. Germline-derived CDR1 and CDR2 are SGHAT and FQNNGV. The CDR3 runs to 15 residues. The CDR3 reads CASSLVGTANEKLFF. CDR3 nucleotide sequence: TGTGCCAGCAGCTTAGTTGGGACTGCTAATGAAAAACTGTTTTTT.

The chain combines TRBV19 with TRBJ2-7; a possible D gene is TRBD1 (6 bases). CDR1 is LNHDA and CDR2 is SQIVND in the germline V gene (reference sequence). This CDR3 is 15 amino acids long. Trimming cost V 3 bases and J 5 bases, with 17 bases left between them. CDR3 in DNA: TGTGCCAGTAGTATGTCCTACAGGGACCTCCACGAGCAGTACTTC. The encoded protein is CASSMSYRDLHEQYF. Variable domain in full (rest from reference TRBV19 and TRBJ2-7): DGGITQSPKYLFRKEGQNVTLSCEQNLNHDAMYWYRQDPGQGLRLIYYSQIVNDFQKGDIAEGYSVSREKKESFPLTVTSAQKNPTAFYLCASSMSYRDLHEQYFGPGTRLTVT.

The chain has TRBV3-1 (or the pseudogene TRBV3-2) and TRBJ2-5; 11 nucleotides align to TRBD2. The ends lost 4 bases at V and 5 bases at J; junction bases unmatched: 6. The germline V gene encodes CDR1 LGHDT and CDR2 YNNKEL (reference sequence). This CDR3 comprises 15 residues. The CDR3 here is CASSPTSGGWETQYF. CDR3 bases: TGTGCCAGCAGCCCAACTAGCGGGGGTTGGGAGACCCAGTACTTC.

The rearrangement uses TRBV28 and TRBJ1-1, with 9 bases identical to TRBD1. The CDR3 extends over 16 amino acids. The germline CDR1 and CDR2 sequences are MDHEN and SYDVKM. J was trimmed by 2 bases and V by 4 bases; bases with no gene match: 8. CDR3 region: CASSWTGALPNTEAFF. CDR3 in DNA: TGTGCCAGCAGTTGGACAGGGGCCCTCCCCAACACTGAAGCTTTCTTT.

The chain has TRBV5-1 and TRBJ2-6; 9 positions match TRBD1. Trimming took 3 bases from V and 4 from J; bases not matched to a gene: 2. The CDR3 is made up of 15 amino acids. Germline V gene lookup returns CDR1 SGHRS and CDR2 YFSETQ. The CDR3: CASSWTGEGANVLTF. The CDR3, as DNA: TGCGCCAGCAGCTGGACAGGGGAAGGGGCCAACGTCCTGACTTTC.

The rearrangement uses TRBV5-1 and TRBJ1-2; TRBD1 agrees at 8 bases. The CDR3 is made up of 15 amino acids. The V gene's germline CDR1 is SGHRS and CDR2 YFSETQ. The V gene end was trimmed by 4 bases and the J gene end by 6 bases; junction bases not matched to a gene: 11. This chain's CDR3 is CASSLWGTGEDGYTF. The CDR3 DNA follows: TGCGCCAGCAGCCTGTGGGGGACAGGTGAGGATGGCTACACCTTC.

J is TRBJ1-5 and V is TRBV19; 8 bases are a match to TRBD1. Germline V lookup: CDR1 LNHDA, CDR2 SQIVND (reference sequence). The CDR3 has 16 amino acids. J gave up 3 bases and V 5 bases, and 9 bases lay outside the gene matches. The CDR3 DNA sequence: TGTGCCAGTAGTCACAGGACAGGGAATCCCAATCAGCCCCAGCATTTT. It yields the protein CASSHRTGNPNQPQHF.

This clone has a single count. The chain joins TRBV7-8 to TRBJ1-2, with 11 positions matching TRBD1. CDR3 length equals 14 residues. Trimming cost V 1 base and J 7 bases; bases outside gene matches: 2. The germline CDR1 and CDR2 sequences are SGHVS and FQNEAQ. The CDR3 here is CASSLGGTGGGYTF. The CDR3 coding sequence is TGTGCCAGCAGCTTAGGTGGGACAGGGGGTGGCTACACCTTC.

V and J are TRBV6-2 or TRBV6-3 and TRBJ1-6; 11 bases are a match to TRBD1. This CDR3 has 16 amino acids. Germline values: CDR1 MNHEY, CDR2 SVGEGT. V shed 2 bases, J shed 6 bases, and the junction held 3 bases outside the gene matches. The CDR3 protein is CASSYGQGASNSPLHF. In DNA form, the CDR3 reads TGTGCCAGCAGTTACGGACAGGGGGCATCTAATTCACCCCTCCACTTT.

This clone showed up just once. This chain links TRBV7-9 with TRBJ2-7, with D possibly TRBD1 on 6 matching bases. CDR3 length: 14 residues. Germline loops: CDR1 SEHNR, CDR2 FQNEAQ (reference sequence). With 0 bases removed from V and 2 bases from J, the gap between germline ends came to 8 bases. DNA for the CDR3: TGTGCCAGCAGCTTAGCGGGGGCAGCCTACGAGCAGTACGTC. It translates to CASSLAGAAYEQYV.

The rearrangement joins TRBV3-1 (or the pseudogene TRBV3-2) to TRBJ2-5; weak D call: TRBD1 (5 bases). V lost 1 base, J lost 3 bases, and 9 bases lay in between. Germline assignment: CDR1 LGHDT and CDR2 YNNKEL (reference sequence). This CDR3 has 14 residues. DNA for the CDR3: TGTGCCAGCAGCCAAGCAGGGATCGAAGAGACCCAGTACTTC. This translates into CASSQAGIEETQYF.

The V call is TRBV18, the J call TRBJ2-1; maybe TRBD1 (5 bases). This CDR3 comprises 16 residues. Germline CDR1 is KGHSH and CDR2 is LQKENI. Trimming removed 3 bases at V and 8 bases at J, with 20 bases between. CDR3 sequence (DNA): TGTGCCAGCTCACCGGTAGGGGATCGGTCGGGCTATGAGCAGTTCTTC. This translates into CASSPVGDRSGYEQFF.